This entry is about one T cell receptor beta chain. V was clipped by 0 bases and J by 3 bases, with 6 bases between them. Germline assignment: CDR1 MNHNY and CDR2 SVGAGI (reference sequence). This CDR3 is 13 amino acids long. This sample was included in a study of T cell responses to AZD1222 COVID-19 vaccine. TCRdb's copy holds only in-frame clones and misses some; the assay was immunoSEQ multiplex PCR. The sample lists about 82,000 clones, 90% to 95% occurring once. The receptor's source is an adult in good health. The chain couples TRBV6-6 to TRBJ2-7; D is unresolved. The specimen comprised peripheral blood, sampled on day 0 of AZD1222 vaccination. CDR3 protein: CASSYSGSYEQYF. The CDR3 bases are TGTGCCAGCAGTTACTCGGGCAGCTACGAGCAGTACTTC.